Detailed here is one T cell receptor (beta chain). The antigen is not known. This record comes from a study of cytomegalovirus exposure and HLA in healthy donors. Across the study: In an earlier analysis, 90 million to 130 million unique TCR beta sequences were found from some 180 million T cells.

Study-level results: Available immune exposure information covered CMV serostatus only. Rarity held for most TCR sequences, but there were some public TCRs that occurred in many donors. Overall, approximately 150 TCR beta chains were annotated as cytomegalovirus-associated.

The V gene's germline CDR1 is SNHLY and CDR2 FYNNEI. CDR3 length: 11 residues. The V gene lost 6 bases and the J gene lost 6 bases, with 9 bases spanning the gap. The PCR used 60 Vbeta and 13 Jbeta primers. Sequenced by immunoSEQ multiplex PCR; TCRdb stores in-frame clones only, minus some. The repertoire table contains fewer than 200,000 clones. The sequenced sample was PBMCs. J is TRBJ2-7 and V is TRBV2; D is unresolved. The sequence came from a woman aged 60-75 years in good health and CMV-seronegative. The CDR3 loop is CASRVVGEQYF. CDR3 nucleotides: TGTGCCAGCAGGGTTGTCGGCGAGCAGTACTTC.